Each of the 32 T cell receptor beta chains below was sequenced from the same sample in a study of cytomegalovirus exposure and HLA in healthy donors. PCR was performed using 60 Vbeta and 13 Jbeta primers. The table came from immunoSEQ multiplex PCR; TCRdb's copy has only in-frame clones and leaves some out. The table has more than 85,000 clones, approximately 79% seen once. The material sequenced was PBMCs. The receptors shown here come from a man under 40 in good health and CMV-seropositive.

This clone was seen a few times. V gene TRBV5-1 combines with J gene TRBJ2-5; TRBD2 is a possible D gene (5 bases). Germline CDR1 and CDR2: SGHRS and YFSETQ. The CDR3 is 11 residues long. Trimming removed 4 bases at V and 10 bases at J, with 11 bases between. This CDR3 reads CASSLNEGQYF. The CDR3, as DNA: TGCGCCAGCAGCCTAAATGAGGGCCAGTACTTC. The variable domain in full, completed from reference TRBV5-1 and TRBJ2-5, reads KAGVTQTPRYLIKTRGQQVTLSCSPISGHRSVSWYQQTPGQGLQFLFEYFSETQRNKGNFPGRFSGRQFSNSRSEMNVSTLELGDSALYLCASSLNEGQYFGPGTRLLVL.

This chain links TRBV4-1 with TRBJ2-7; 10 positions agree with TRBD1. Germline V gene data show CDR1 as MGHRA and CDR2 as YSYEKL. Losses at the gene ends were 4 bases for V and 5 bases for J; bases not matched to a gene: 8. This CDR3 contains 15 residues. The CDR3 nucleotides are TGCGCCAGCAGCCTTTCCCTCGGGACAGGGGACGAGCAGTACTTC. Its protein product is CASSLSLGTGDEQYF.

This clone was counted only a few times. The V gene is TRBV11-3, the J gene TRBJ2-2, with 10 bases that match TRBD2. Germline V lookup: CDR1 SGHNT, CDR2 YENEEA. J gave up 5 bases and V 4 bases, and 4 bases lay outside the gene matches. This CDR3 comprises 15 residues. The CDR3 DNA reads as TGTGCCAGCAGCTCTAGCGGGGGCCCAACCGGGGAGCTGTTTTTT. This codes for CASSSSGGPTGELFF.

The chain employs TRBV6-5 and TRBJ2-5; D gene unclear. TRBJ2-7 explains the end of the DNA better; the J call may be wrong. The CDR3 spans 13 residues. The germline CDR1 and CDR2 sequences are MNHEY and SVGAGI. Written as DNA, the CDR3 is TGTGCCAGCAGTTACTCGACAAACCACGAGCAGTACTTC. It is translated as CASSYSTNHEQYF.

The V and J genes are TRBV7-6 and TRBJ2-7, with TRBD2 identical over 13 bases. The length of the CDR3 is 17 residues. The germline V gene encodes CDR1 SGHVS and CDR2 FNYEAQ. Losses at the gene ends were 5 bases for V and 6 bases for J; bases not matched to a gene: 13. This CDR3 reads CASSLGTSGVHWGEQYF. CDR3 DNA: TGTGCCAGCAGCCTGGGGACTAGCGGGGTTCATTGGGGCGAGCAGTACTTC.

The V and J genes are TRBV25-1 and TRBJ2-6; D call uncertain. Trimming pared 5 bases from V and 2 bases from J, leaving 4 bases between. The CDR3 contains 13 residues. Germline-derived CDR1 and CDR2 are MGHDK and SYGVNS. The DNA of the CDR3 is TGTGCCAGCAGTCGGGCTGGGGCCAACGTCCTGACTTTC. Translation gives CASSRAGANVLTF.

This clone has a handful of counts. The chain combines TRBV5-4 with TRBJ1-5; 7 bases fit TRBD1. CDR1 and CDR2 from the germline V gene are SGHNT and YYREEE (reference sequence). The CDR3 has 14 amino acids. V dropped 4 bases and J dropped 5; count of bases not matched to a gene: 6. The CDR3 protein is CASSQDRVDQPQHF. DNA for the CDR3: TGTGCCAGCAGCCAAGACAGGGTCGATCAGCCCCAGCATTTT.

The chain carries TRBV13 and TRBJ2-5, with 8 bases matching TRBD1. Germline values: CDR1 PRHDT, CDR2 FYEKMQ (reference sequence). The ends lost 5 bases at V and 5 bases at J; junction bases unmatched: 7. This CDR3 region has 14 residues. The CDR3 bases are TGTGCCAGCAGCACAGACAGGGGTCGGGAGACCCAGTACTTC. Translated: CASSTDRGRETQYF.

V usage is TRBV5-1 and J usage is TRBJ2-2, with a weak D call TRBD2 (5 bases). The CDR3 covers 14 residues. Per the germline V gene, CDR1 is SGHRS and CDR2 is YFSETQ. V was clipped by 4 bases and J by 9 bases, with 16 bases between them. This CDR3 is CASSPTLGGWELFF. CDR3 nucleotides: TGCGCCAGCAGCCCGACATTAGGAGGTTGGGAGCTGTTTTTT.

The CDR3 nucleotides read TGTGCCAGTAGTAGACAGGGGACTGGTCTAGCGCAGCCCCAGCATTTT. It yields the protein CASSRQGTGLAQPQHF. The chain carries TRBV19 and TRBJ1-5; 8 nucleotides line up with TRBD1. The CDR3 spans 16 residues. V was pared by 4 bases and J by 7 bases, with 12 bases of the junction left unmatched. Germline V gene data show CDR1 as LNHDA and CDR2 as SQIVND (reference sequence).

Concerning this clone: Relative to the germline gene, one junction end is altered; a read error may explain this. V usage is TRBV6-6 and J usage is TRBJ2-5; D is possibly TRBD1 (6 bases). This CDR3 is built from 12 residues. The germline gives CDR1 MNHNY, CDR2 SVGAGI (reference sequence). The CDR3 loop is CAGSSGEIDQYF. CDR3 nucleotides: TGTGCCGGCAGCTCAGGGGAGATTGACCAGTACTTC.

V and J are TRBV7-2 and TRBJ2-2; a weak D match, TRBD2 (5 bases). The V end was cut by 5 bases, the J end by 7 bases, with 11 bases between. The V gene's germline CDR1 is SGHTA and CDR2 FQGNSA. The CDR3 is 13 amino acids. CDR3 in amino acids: CASSPRVGGELFF. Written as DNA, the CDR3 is TGTGCCAGCAGCCCGAGGGTTGGCGGGGAGCTGTTTTTT.

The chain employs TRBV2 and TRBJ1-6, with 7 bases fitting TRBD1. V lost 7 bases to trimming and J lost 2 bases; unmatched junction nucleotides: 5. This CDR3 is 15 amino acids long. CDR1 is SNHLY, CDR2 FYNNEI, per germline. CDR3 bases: TGTGCCAGCAAACCGGGACAGACCTATAATTCACCCCTCCACTTT. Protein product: CASKPGQTYNSPLHF.

The CDR3 sequence: CASHLAGGPDTQYF. The CDR3 nucleotides read TGTGCCAGCCACCTAGCGGGGGGGCCAGATACGCAGTATTTT. V gene TRBV27 combines with J gene TRBJ2-3; the match to TRBD2 covers 12 bases. Germline CDR1 MNHEY, CDR2 SMNVEV (reference sequence). The CDR3 totals 14 residues. After removal of 8 bases from V and 4 bases from J, the junction contained 4 bases not matched to a gene.

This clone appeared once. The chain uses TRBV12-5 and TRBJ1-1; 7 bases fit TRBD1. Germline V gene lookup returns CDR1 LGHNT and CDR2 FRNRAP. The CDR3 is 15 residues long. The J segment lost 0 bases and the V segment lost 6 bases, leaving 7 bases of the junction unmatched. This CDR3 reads CASGNPGQLNTEAFF. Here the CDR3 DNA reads TGTGCTAGTGGCAACCCGGGACAGCTGAACACTGAAGCTTTCTTT.

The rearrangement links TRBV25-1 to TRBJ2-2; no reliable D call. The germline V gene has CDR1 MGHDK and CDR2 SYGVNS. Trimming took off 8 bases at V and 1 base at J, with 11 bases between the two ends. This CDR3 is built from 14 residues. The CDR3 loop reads CASGKRGNTGELFF. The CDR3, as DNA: TGTGCCAGCGGAAAACGAGGGAACACCGGGGAGCTGTTTTTT. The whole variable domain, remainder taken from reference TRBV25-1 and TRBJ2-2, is EADIYQTPRYLVIGTGKKITLECSQTMGHDKMYWYQQDPGMELHLIHYSYGVNSTEKGDLSSESTVSRIRTEHFPLTLESARPSHTSQYLCASGKRGNTGELFFGEGSRLTVL.

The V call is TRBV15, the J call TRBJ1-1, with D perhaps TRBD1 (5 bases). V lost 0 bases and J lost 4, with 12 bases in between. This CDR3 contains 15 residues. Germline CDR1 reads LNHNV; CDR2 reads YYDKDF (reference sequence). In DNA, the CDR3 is TGTGCCACCAGCAGAGATATTGGGGGGAGCACTGAAGCTTTCTTT. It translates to CATSRDIGGSTEAFF. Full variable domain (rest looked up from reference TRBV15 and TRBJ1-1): DAMVIQNPRYQVTQFGKPVTLSCSQTLNHNVMYWYQQKSSQAPKLLFHYYDKDFNNEADTPDNFQSRRPNTSFCFLDIRSPGLGDTAMYLCATSRDIGGSTEAFFGQGTRLTVV.

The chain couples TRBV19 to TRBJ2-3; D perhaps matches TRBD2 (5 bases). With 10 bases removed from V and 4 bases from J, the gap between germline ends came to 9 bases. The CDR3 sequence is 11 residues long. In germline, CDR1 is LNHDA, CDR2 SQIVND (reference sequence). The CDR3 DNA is TGTGCCACCTCTAGCCCAGATACGCAGTATTTT. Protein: CATSSPDTQYF.

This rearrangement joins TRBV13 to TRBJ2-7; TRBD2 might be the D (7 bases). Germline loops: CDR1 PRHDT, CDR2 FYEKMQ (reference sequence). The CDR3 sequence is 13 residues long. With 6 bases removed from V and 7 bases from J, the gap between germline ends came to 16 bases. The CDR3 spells CASRAGAAGEQYF. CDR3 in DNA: TGTGCCAGCAGGGCGGGGGCGGCGGGAGAGCAGTACTTC.

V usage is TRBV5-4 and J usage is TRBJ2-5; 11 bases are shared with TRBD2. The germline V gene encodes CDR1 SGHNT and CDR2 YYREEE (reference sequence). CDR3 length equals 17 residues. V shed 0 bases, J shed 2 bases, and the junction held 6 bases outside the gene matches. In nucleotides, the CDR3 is TGTGCCAGCAGCTTGGAGCTAGCGGGGGGCGTTCAAGAGACCCAGTACTTC. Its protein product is CASSLELAGGVQETQYF.

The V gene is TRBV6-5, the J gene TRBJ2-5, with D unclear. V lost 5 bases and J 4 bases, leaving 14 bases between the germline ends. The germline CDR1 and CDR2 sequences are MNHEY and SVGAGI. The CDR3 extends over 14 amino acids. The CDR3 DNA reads TGTGCCAGCAGTAGAAGGAGTTCGCGAGAGACCCAGTACTTC. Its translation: CASSRRSSRETQYF.

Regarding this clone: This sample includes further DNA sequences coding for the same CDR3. The DNA for the CDR3 is TGTGCCAGTAGTATAGGTCTAGCGGGAGGCTACGAGCAGTACTTC. Its protein is CASSIGLAGGYEQYF. V and J are TRBV19 and TRBJ2-7; 11 bases align to TRBD2. This CDR3 is built from 15 residues. In germline, CDR1 is LNHDA, CDR2 SQIVND (reference sequence). J lost 3 bases, V lost 1 base, and 2 bases had no gene match.

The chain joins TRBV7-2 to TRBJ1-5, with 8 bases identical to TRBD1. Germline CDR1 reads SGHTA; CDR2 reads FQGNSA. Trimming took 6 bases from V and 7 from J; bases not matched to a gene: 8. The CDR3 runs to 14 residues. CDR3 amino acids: CASSSGQGGQPQHF. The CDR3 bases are TGTGCCAGCAGTTCAGGACAGGGCGGGCAGCCCCAGCATTTT.

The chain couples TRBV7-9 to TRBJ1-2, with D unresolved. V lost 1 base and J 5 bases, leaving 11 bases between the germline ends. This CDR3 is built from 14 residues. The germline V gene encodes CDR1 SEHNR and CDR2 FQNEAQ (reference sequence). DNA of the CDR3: TGTGCCAGCAGCTTAGGACGGGAAGAATATGGCTACACCTTC. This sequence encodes CASSLGREEYGYTF.

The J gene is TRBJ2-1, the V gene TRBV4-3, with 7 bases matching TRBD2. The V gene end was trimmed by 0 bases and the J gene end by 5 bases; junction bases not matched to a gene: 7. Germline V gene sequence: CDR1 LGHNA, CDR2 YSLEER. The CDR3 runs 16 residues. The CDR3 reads CASSQERLADNNEQFF. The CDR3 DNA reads TGCGCCAGCAGCCAAGAAAGGCTAGCGGACAACAATGAGCAGTTCTTC.

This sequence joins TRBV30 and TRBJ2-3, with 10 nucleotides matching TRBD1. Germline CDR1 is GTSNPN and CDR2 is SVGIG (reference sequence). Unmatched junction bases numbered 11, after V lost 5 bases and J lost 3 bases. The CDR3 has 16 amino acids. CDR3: CAWSKVGTGATDTQYF. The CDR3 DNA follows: TGTGCCTGGTCCAAAGTGGGGACAGGGGCAACAGATACGCAGTATTTT.

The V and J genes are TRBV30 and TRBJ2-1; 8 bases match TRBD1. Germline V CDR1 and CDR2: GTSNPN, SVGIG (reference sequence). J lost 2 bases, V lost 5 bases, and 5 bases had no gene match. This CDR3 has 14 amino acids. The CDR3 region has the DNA TGTGCCTGGGAGCCGGGACAGGCCTACAATGAGCAGTTCTTC. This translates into CAWEPGQAYNEQFF.

The CDR3 DNA follows: TGTGCCAGTAGTCCGGAGGGGACAGGGATTTACACTGAAGCTTTCTTT. Encoded protein: CASSPEGTGIYTEAFF. The J gene is TRBJ1-1, the V gene TRBV19; 9 bases line up with TRBD1. CDR3 length: 16 residues. CDR1 and CDR2 (germline): LNHDA, SQIVND (reference sequence). J was trimmed by 3 bases and V by 5 bases; bases with no gene match: 10. The variable domain in full, with the rest retrieved from reference TRBV19 and TRBJ1-1, is DGGITQSPKYLFRKEGQNVTLSCEQNLNHDAMYWYRQDPGQGLRLIYYSQIVNDFQKGDIAEGYSVSREKKESFPLTVTSAQKNPTAFYLCASSPEGTGIYTEAFFGQGTRLTVV.

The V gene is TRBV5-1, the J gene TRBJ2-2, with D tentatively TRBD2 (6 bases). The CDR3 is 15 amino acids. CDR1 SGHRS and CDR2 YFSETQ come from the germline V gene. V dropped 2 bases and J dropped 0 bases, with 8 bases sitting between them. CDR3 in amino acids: CASSLGTPNTGELFF. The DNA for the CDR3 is TGCGCCAGCAGCTTAGGGACTCCGAACACCGGGGAGCTGTTTTTT.

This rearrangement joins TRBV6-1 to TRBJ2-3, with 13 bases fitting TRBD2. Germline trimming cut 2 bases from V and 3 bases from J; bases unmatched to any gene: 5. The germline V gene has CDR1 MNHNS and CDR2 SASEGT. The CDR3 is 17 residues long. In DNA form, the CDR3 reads TGTGCCAGCAGTGAAAAACCGACTAGCGGGGGGACAGATACGCAGTATTTT. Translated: CASSEKPTSGGTDTQYF.

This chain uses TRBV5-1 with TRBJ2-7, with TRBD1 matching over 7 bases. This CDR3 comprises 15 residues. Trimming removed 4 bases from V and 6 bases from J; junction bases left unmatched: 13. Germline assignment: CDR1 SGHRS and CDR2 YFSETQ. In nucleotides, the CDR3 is TGCGCCAGCAGCCTCTCGGGACAGATTAAGGGCGAGCAGTACTTC. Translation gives CASSLSGQIKGEQYF.

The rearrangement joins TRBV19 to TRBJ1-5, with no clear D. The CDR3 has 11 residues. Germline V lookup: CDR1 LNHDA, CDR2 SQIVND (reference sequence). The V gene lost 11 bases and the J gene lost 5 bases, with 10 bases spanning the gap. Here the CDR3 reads CAPNGDQPQHF. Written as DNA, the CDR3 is TGTGCCCCAAACGGGGATCAGCCCCAGCATTTT. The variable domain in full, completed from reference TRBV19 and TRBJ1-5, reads DGGITQSPKYLFRKEGQNVTLSCEQNLNHDAMYWYRQDPGQGLRLIYYSQIVNDFQKGDIAEGYSVSREKKESFPLTVTSAQKNPTAFYLCAPNGDQPQHFGDGTRLSIL.